Each of the 18 T cell receptor beta chains below was sequenced from the same sample in a study of regulatory T cells in long-lasting Graves disease. This sample's time point: newly diagnosed GD, antithyroid drugs for less than 3 months. PBMC RNA was the source of the TCR library. Arm-PCR with iRepertoire HTBI primers amplified the CDR3 regions for these TCR beta libraries. A single record per CDR3 protein comes from TCRdb applying MiXCR to the multiplex PCR reads. The sample comprises about 450,000 distinct CDR3 sequences, 14% of which are singletons, and around a sixth rests with the top ten. These data were also reused for a study on T cells in Graves' hyperthyroidism and ophthalmopathy.

The specimen was peripheral blood mononuclear cells (PBMCs), collected at new diagnosis, from a patient treated with antithyroid drugs. The receptors come from a woman aged 45-60 years with Graves disease.

There are a few counts of this clonotype. This rearrangement joins TRBV4-1 to TRBJ1-2; TRBD1 matches at 8 bases. With V trimmed by 1 base and J by 2 bases, 3 bases remained unmatched. Germline CDR1 and CDR2: MGHRA and YSYEKL. The CDR3 is made up of 15 amino acids. The CDR3 bases are TGCGCCAGCAGCCAAGTTAGGACAGGGAACTATGGCTACACCTTC. Translation gives CASSQVRTGNYGYTF.

This clonotype was seen a few times. This may arise from a read error, as a much more abundant clone is one base away. The genes are TRBV24-1 and TRBJ2-1; D unresolved. V lost 0 bases and J lost 7, with 3 bases in between. This CDR3 has 12 residues. Germline V CDR1 and CDR2: KGHDR, SFDVKD. The CDR3 nucleotides read TGTGCCACCAGTGATTTGTGGAATGAGCAGTTCTTC. Protein: CATSDLWNEQFF.

This clonotype was recorded many times. The chain is built from TRBV7-8 and TRBJ1-2; the D is unclear. Germline CDR1 is SGHVS and CDR2 is FQNEAQ. V gave up 5 bases and J gave up 0 bases, with 7 bases separating them. The CDR3 covers 13 residues. The CDR3 DNA reads TGTGCCAGCAGCCCTCTTGCTAACTATGGCTACACCTTC. Translating it yields CASSPLANYGYTF.

Ten or more counts support this clonotype. The V and J genes are TRBV7-8 and TRBJ2-3, with 9 bases identical to TRBD2. The CDR3 extends over 15 amino acids. V gave up 3 bases and J gave up 3 bases; unmatched junction bases: 4. Germline V lookup: CDR1 SGHVS, CDR2 FQNEAQ. CDR3 residues: CASSFSGSGTDTQYF. The CDR3 nucleotides are TGTGCCAGCAGCTTTAGCGGGAGTGGGACAGATACGCAGTATTTT.

The rearrangement uses TRBV19 and TRBJ1-6; D is unresolved. Trimming cost V 3 bases and J 7 bases, with 13 bases left between them. Germline-derived CDR1 and CDR2 are LNHDA and SQIVND (reference sequence). The CDR3 is made up of 15 amino acids. The CDR3 loop is CASSIPGKRNSPLHF. DNA for the CDR3: TGTGCCAGTAGTATCCCTGGGAAACGGAATTCACCCCTCCACTTT.

The table lists this clonotype with many counts. The rearrangement joins TRBV5-1 to TRBJ2-3; a possible D gene is TRBD1 (5 bases). Trimming stripped 2 bases from V and 0 bases from J, with 13 bases between. The V gene's germline CDR1 is SGHRS and CDR2 YFSETQ. This CDR3 region has 16 residues. CDR3 sequence reads: CASSLTRAQSTDTQYF. In DNA, the CDR3 is TGCGCCAGCAGCTTAACCAGGGCTCAGAGCACAGATACGCAGTATTTT.

This clonotype was counted ten times or more. This chain uses TRBV12-3 or TRBV12-4 with TRBJ2-1; tentatively, D is TRBD2 (6 bases). This CDR3 spans 14 amino acids. Trimming removed 1 base at V and 3 bases at J, with 7 bases between. The CDR3 coding sequence is TGTGCCAGCAGTTTAGGGGGGGTCTACAATGAGCAGTTCTTC. This sequence encodes CASSLGGVYNEQFF.

This clonotype was counted between two and nine times. The chain joins TRBV5-4 to TRBJ2-3, with 10 bases matching TRBD2. The CDR3 is 19 residues long. Germline values: CDR1 SGHNT, CDR2 YYREEE (reference sequence). Trimming cost V 2 bases and J 2 bases; bases outside gene matches: 14. CDR3 nucleotide sequence: TGTGCCAGCAGCTTCGCCCTAGCGGGAGCATCACTAAACACAGATACGCAGTATTTT. As protein: CASSFALAGASLNTDTQYF.

This clonotype was detected ten times or more. The chain recombines TRBV6-2 or TRBV6-3 with TRBJ1-1, with a weak D call TRBD1 (5 bases). This CDR3 contains 16 residues. The germline CDR1 and CDR2 sequences are MNHEY and SVGEGT. V lost 4 bases, J lost 1 base, and 16 bases lay in between. In nucleotides, the CDR3 is TGTGCCAGCAGTTCGGGGCCTGATAAGACGAACACTGAAGCTTTCTTT. Protein: CASSSGPDKTNTEAFF.

V is TRBV7-3 and J is TRBJ2-3; 8 bases are a match to TRBD1. Unmatched junction bases numbered 5, after V lost 2 bases and J lost 4 bases. This CDR3 spans 15 amino acids. The germline gives CDR1 SGHTA, CDR2 FQGTGA. CDR3: CASSLGRGLPDTQYF. The CDR3 DNA is TGTGCCAGCAGCTTAGGCAGGGGGCTTCCAGATACGCAGTATTTT.

The V and J genes are TRBV3-1 and TRBJ2-1; D gene uncertain. Germline CDR1 and CDR2: LGHDT and YNNKEL (reference sequence). The germline V and J ends were trimmed by 2 bases and 1 base, with 12 bases remaining between them. CDR3 length equals 16 residues. The CDR3 DNA reads as TGTGCCAGCAGCCAACCGGATGGCGGATCCTACAATGAGCAGTTCTTC. This sequence encodes CASSQPDGGSYNEQFF.

The chain combines TRBV2 with TRBJ1-2; D unclear. CDR3 length equals 14 residues. V lost 7 bases and J 4 bases, leaving 16 bases between the germline ends. Looked up from germline, CDR1 is SNHLY and CDR2 is FYNNEI. The CDR3 sequence: CASNPTRGSYGYTF. Here the CDR3 DNA reads TGTGCCAGCAACCCAACACGGGGAAGCTATGGCTACACCTTC.

Comment on this clonotype: The junction shows a germline mismatch at one end, possibly a read error. The gene calls are TRBV20-1 and TRBJ2-3; TRBD2 agrees at 12 bases. This CDR3 contains 16 residues. Germline V lookup: CDR1 DFQATT, CDR2 SNEGSKA (reference sequence). CDR3 coding DNA: TGCAGTGCTAGAGATACCCTAGCGGGAGGGCAAGATACGGAGTATTTT. Encoded protein: CSARDTLAGGQDTEYF.

The rearrangement links TRBV5-1 to TRBJ2-2; 7 bases are shared with TRBD1. Germline CDR1 is SGHRS and CDR2 is YFSETQ. This CDR3 contains 15 residues. V shed 4 bases, J shed 2 bases, and the junction held 5 bases outside the gene matches. CDR3 nucleotides: TGCGCCAGCAGCCAAGGGACAGAAAACACCGGGGAGCTGTTTTTT. Its translation is CASSQGTENTGELFF.

This clonotype was recorded many times. This chain joins TRBV12-3 or TRBV12-4 and TRBJ2-3, with 12 bases lining up with TRBD2. J gave up 5 bases and V 5 bases, and 8 bases lay outside the gene matches. The CDR3 totals 16 residues. Written as DNA, the CDR3 is TGTGCCAGCAGTCTCGGACTAGCGGGAACACAAGATACGCAGTATTTT. It codes for CASSLGLAGTQDTQYF.

Remarks on this clonotype: Because it lacks the conserved phenylalanine or tryptophan at the end, this CDR3 is likely a read error. J is TRBJ2-1 and V is TRBV5-1; TRBD2 matches at 8 bases. CDR1 and CDR2 from the germline V gene are SGHRS and YFSETQ. V trimming: 4 bases; J trimming: 6 bases; junction bases outside the gene matches: 3. The CDR3 is 13 amino acids. This chain's CDR3 is CASSTGRANEQFL. The CDR3, as DNA: TGCGCCAGCAGCACCGGGAGGGCCAATGAGCAGTTCCTC.

This rearrangement joins TRBV27 to TRBJ2-5, with TRBD2 matching over 12 bases. CDR3 length equals 15 residues. Germline CDR1 reads MNHEY; CDR2 reads SMNVEV (reference sequence). The trim removed 4 bases at V and 6 bases at J, leaving 6 bases unmatched. CDR3 DNA: TGTGCCAGCAGTTCGACTAGCGGGAGTATGAAGACCCAGTACTTC. Its protein product is CASSSTSGSMKTQYF.

The sample holds a few counts of this clonotype. This chain joins TRBV24-1 and TRBJ1-5; D is possibly TRBD1 (6 bases). There are 13 residues in the CDR3. V was clipped by 4 bases and J by 10 bases, with 13 bases between them. Germline V gene sequence: CDR1 KGHDR, CDR2 SFDVKD. The CDR3 DNA reads as TGTGCCACCAGTGACCCTGGACAGAGTCCCCAGCATTTT. Its translation is CATSDPGQSPQHF.